The T cell receptor (beta chain) under discussion was sequenced for a study of T cells expressing NK-cell markers. For the study at large: HCMV serostatus: most of the eight sequenced donors positive, one negative.

TCRdb reprocessed the 5' RACE reads, with one entry per CDR3 protein and no DNA. The sample includes some 600,000 distinct CDR3 sequences. This CDR3 contains 17 residues. CDR1 is SGHTA and CDR2 is FQGNSA in the germline V gene. The sequence came from a man younger than 35 in good health. The chain uses TRBV7-2 and TRBJ2-6; TCRdb calls TRBD2, which cannot be checked without DNA. The sample taken for sequencing was blood T cells: a sorted CD56 or NKG2C T cell subset, CD4+ or CD8+ T cells, or bulk PBMC T cells (not recorded which). CDR3 in amino acids: CASSPTSRFTGANVLTF.